This T cell receptor (beta chain) comes out of a study of blood T cell repertoires in COVID-19. Assay used: immunoSEQ multiplex PCR; TCRdb lists only in-frame clones, some missing. The sample has 100,000 to 150,000 clones, 85% to 90% seen once. This clone has just one count. CDR1 ENHRY and CDR2 SYGVKD come from the germline V gene. The CDR3 runs to 14 residues. V lost 8 bases and J lost 8; bases outside the gene matches: 14. The TCR originated in a man in his 60s with COVID-19, enrolled during active disease. The rearrangement links TRBV10-3 to TRBJ1-2; 7 bases line up with TRBD1. The sample consisted of peripheral blood. The CDR3 nucleotides are TGTGCCATCTCTGTCGAGGGGGCCCTCCAGGGCTACACCTTC. This codes for CAISVEGALQGYTF.